Ten or more counts support the clone carrying this T cell receptor (beta chain). Its antigen is unknown. These data are taken from a study of blood T cells in healthy people across ages. The study's findings and limits: Strong correlation existed between TCR beta diversity and naive T cell percentage.

Through a sample-barcoded 5' primer and a J-beta primer mix, a second PCR was run for roughly 7 to 12 cycles. TCRdb independently ran MiXCR on the 5' RACE reads; one entry per CDR3 protein. The data hold about 1.5 million distinct CDR3 sequences, with roughly two fifths observed a single time. Germline V CDR1 and CDR2: MDHEN, SYDVKM. This CDR3 is 14 amino acids long. Trimming took off 4 bases at V and 1 base at J, with 9 bases between the two ends. The material sequenced was blood. The sequence came from a woman between 18 and 29 years old in good health. The V and J genes are TRBV28 and TRBJ2-3; D is uncertain. The CDR3 nucleotides are TGTGCCAGCAGTTCTCCCTTAGGCACAGATACGCAGTATTTT. Protein sequence: CASSSPLGTDTQYF.